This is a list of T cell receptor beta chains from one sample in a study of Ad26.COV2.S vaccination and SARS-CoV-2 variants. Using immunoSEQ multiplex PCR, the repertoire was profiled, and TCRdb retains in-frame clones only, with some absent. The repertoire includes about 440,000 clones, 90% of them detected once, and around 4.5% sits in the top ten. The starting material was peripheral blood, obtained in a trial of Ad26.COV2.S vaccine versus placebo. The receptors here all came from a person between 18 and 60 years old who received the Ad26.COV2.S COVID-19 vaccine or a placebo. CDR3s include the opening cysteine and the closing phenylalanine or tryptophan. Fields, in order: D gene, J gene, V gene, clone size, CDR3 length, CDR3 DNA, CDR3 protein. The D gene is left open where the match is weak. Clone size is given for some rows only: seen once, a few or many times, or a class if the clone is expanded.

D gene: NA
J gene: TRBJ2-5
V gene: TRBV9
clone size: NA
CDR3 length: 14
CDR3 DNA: TGTGCCAGCAGCGTACAGGGAGGACCGGAGACCCAGTACTTC
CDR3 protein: CASSVQGGPETQYF

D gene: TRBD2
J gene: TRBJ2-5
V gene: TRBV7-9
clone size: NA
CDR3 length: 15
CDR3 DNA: TGTGCCAGCAGCAACGAGGGACTAGCGGGAGGGGCCCAGTACTTC
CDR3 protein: CASSNEGLAGGAQYF

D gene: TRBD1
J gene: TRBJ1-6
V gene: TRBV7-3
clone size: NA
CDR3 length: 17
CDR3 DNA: TGTGCCAGCAGCTTCTACAGGGGGAGCTCCTATAATTCACCCCTCCACTTT
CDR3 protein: CASSFYRGSSYNSPLHF

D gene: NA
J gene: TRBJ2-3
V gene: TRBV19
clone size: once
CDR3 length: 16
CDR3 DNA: TGTGCCAGTAGTATTAGTAGGGCAGTATCCACAGATACGCAGTATTTT
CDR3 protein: CASSISRAVSTDTQYF

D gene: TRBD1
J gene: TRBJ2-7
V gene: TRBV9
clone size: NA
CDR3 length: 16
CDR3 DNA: TGTGCCAGCAGCGTAGGGGGGACAGGGGTCTCCTACGAGCAGTACTTC
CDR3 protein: CASSVGGTGVSYEQYF

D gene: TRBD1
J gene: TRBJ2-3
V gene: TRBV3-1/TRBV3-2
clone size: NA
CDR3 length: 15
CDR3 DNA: TGTGCCAGCAGCCTCCGGACAGGGTGGACAGATACGCAGTATTTT
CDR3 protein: CASSLRTGWTDTQYF

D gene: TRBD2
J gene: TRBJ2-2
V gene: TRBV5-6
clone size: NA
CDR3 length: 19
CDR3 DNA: TGTGCCAGCAGCTCGCTAGGACTAGCGGGGGACATCAACACCGGGGAGCTGTTTTTT
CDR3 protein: CASSSLGLAGDINTGELFF

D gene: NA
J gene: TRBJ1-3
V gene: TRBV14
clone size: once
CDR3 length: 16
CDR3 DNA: TGTGCCAGCAGCCCCCGGGTACGGATCTCTGGAAACACCATATATTTT
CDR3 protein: CASSPRVRISGNTIYF

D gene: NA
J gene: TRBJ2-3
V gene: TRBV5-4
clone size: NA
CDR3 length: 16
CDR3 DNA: TGTGCCAGCAGCCCCCGAGGCGATAGGCAGGGAGATACGCAGTATTTT
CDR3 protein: CASSPRGDRQGDTQYF

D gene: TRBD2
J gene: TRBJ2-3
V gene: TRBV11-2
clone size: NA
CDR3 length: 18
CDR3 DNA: TGTGCCAGCAGCCCCGGGACTAGCGGGAGGACTAGCACAGATACGCAGTATTTT
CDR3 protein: CASSPGTSGRTSTDTQYF

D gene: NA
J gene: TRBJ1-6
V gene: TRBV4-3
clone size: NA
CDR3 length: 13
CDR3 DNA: TGCACCAGCAGCCCCTTACCGGGGGTAACCCTCCACTTT
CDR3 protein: CTSSPLPGVTLHF

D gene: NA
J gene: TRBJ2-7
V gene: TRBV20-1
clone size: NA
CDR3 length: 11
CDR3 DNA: TGCAGTGCTAGAGAGGGTGACGAGCAGTACTTC
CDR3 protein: CSAREGDEQYF

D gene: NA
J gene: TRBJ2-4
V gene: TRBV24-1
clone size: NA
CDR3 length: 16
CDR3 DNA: TGTGCCACCAGTGATGGGCAGGGTCTGACCAAAAACATTCAGTACTTC
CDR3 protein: CATSDGQGLTKNIQYF

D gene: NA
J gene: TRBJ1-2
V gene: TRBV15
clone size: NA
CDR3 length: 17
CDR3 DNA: TGTGCCACCAGCAGAGATCGGGAAGCCACCGGGGCTATTGGCTACACCTTC
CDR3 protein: CATSRDREATGAIGYTF

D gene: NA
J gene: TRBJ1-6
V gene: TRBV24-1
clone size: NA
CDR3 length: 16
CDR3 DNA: TGTGCCACCAGTGATTTGGCCACAGGGAAAGATTCACCCCTCCACTTT
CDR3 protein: CATSDLATGKDSPLHF

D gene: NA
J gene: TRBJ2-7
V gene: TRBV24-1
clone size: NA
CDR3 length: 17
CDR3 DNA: TGTGCCACCAGTGATTTTAGGAGTGTCGTCAGCAACTACGAGCAGTACTTC
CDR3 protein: CATSDFRSVVSNYEQYF

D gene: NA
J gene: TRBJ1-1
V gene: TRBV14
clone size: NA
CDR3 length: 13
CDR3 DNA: TGTGCCAGCAGCCAGGGGATGAACACTGAAGCTTTCTTT
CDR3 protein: CASSQGMNTEAFF

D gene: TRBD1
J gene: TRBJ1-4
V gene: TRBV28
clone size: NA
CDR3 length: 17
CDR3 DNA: TGTGCCAGCAGTGGACAGGGGGCACTGGGACCGGTGGGAAAACTGTTTTTT
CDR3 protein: CASSGQGALGPVGKLFF

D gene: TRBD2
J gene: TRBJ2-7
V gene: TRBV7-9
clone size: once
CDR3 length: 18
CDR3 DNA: TGTGCCAGCAGCTTAAAAGCAGGTGGGCTAGCGGGGGACTACGAGCAGTACTTC
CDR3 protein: CASSLKAGGLAGDYEQYF

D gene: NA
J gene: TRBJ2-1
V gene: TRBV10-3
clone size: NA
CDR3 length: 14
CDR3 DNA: TGTGCCATCAGTGCCACCTCGGGAGACAATGAGCAGTTCTTC
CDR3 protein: CAISATSGDNEQFF

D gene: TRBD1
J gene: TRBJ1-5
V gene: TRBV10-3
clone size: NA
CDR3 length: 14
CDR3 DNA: TGTGCCATTCGAGGGGACAGGGGGAATCAGCCCCAGCATTTT
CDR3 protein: CAIRGDRGNQPQHF

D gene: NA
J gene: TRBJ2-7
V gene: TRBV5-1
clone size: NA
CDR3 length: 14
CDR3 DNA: TGCGCCAGCGGACGTGAGGGCATACCATACGAGCAGTACTTC
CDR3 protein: CASGREGIPYEQYF

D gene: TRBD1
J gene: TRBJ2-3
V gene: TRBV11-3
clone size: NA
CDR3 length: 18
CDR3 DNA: TGTGCCAGCAGCCTTTCTTCGGCCGGGACAGGGGTGGCAGATACGCAGTATTTT
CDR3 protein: CASSLSSAGTGVADTQYF

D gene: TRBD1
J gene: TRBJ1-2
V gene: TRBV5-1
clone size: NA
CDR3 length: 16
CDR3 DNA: TGCGCCAGCAGCTTGCACCAGACAGGGAAGAACTATGGCTACACCTTC
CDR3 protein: CASSLHQTGKNYGYTF

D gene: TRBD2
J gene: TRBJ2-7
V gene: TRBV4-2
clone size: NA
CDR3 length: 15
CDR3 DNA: TGTGCCAGCAGCCCCAGTAGCGGGAGGACCCCCGAGCAGTACTTC
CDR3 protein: CASSPSSGRTPEQYF

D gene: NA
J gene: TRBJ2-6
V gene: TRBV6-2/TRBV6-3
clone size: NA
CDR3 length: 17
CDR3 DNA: TGTGCCAGCAGTTACTCCCGGGCCCCCTCTGGGGCCAACGTCCTGACTTTC
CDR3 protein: CASSYSRAPSGANVLTF

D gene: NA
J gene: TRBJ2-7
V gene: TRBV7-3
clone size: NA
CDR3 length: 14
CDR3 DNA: TGTGCCAGCAGTCTCACCGACAAGTCCTACGAGCAGTACTTC
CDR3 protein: CASSLTDKSYEQYF

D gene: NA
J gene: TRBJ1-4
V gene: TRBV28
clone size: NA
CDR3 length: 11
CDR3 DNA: TGTGCCAGCAGTTTGTCCGGAAAACTGTTTTTT
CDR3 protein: CASSLSGKLFF

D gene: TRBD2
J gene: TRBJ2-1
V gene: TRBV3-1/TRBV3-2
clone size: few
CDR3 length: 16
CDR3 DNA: TGTGCCAGCAGCCAAGTCACTAGCGGGAGGGTGTGGGAGCAGTTCTTC
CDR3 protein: CASSQVTSGRVWEQFF